Sequencing of this T cell receptor beta chain was carried out in a study of shared clonotypes between healthy human individuals. The assay was immunoSEQ multiplex PCR, and TCRdb's table has in-frame clones only and misses some. This table holds around 2.3 million clones, under 97% found once. V lost 6 bases to trimming and J lost 13 bases, with 22 bases between them. CDR1 and CDR2 (germline): SNHLY, FYNNEI. CDR3 size: 15 residues. The receptor was isolated from a man in his late teens or twenties in good health. The V gene is TRBV2, the J gene TRBJ1-6; D possibly corresponds to TRBD1 (5 bases). Input material: naive CD4+ T cells sorted from blood. The subset denotes: CD45RA+ positively selected. The CDR3 DNA is TGTGCCAGCAGAGGCTCGGACACCCCCGGGACGCCCCTCCACTTT. Protein: CASRGSDTPGTPLHF. Based on the CDR3 plus reference TRBV2 and TRBJ1-6, the full variable domain is EPEVTQTPSHQVTQMGQEVILRCVPISNHLYFYWYRQILGQKVEFLVSFYNNEISEKSEIFDDQFSVERPDGSNFTLKIRSTKLEDSAMYFCASRGSDTPGTPLHFGNGTRLTVT.